These 27 T cell receptor beta chains originate from one sample sequenced in a study of blood T cell repertoires in COVID-19. Produced via immunoSEQ multiplex PCR; TCRdb's table is partial and in-frame only. The table has 220,000 or so clones, roughly 85% seen once. Material: peripheral blood. The receptors were sampled from a woman of 80 years or more with acute or convalescent COVID-19.

As to this clone: Different DNA sequences within this sample yield the same CDR3. The chain combines TRBV7-8 with TRBJ2-1; 11 bases fit TRBD2. The ends lost 5 bases at V and 3 bases at J; junction bases unmatched: 3. Germline V CDR1 and CDR2: SGHVS, FQNEAQ. There are 15 residues in the CDR3. CDR3 residues: CASSLTSGVYNEQFF. CDR3 sequence (DNA): TGTGCCAGCAGCCTGACTAGCGGGGTCTACAATGAGCAGTTCTTC.

The chain uses TRBV6-6 and TRBJ2-3; 8 nucleotides line up with TRBD1. CDR1 is MNHNY, CDR2 SVGAGI, per germline (reference sequence). This CDR3 is 13 amino acids long. The V and J ends lost 0 bases and 10 bases, in that order; junction bases with no gene match: 3. Here the CDR3 DNA reads TGTGCCAGCAGTTACTCGAGACAGGGGTCGCAGTATTTT. Translating gives CASSYSRQGSQYF.

This clone was found once. The chain combines TRBV5-1 with TRBJ2-3, with TRBD2 identical over 14 bases. Trimming at V came to 4 bases and at J to 5 bases, leaving 9 bases not matched to a gene. Germline V gene lookup returns CDR1 SGHRS and CDR2 YFSETQ. The length of the CDR3 is 17 residues. CDR3 DNA: TGCGCCAGCAGCCAGACCGGGACTAGCGGGGGTGGAGATACGCAGTATTTT. It translates to CASSQTGTSGGGDTQYF.

The genes are TRBV19 and TRBJ1-5; 10 positions agree with TRBD1. V trimming: 5 bases; J trimming: 4 bases; junction bases outside the gene matches: 5. The CDR3 has 15 amino acids. Germline values: CDR1 LNHDA, CDR2 SQIVND (reference sequence). The CDR3 DNA sequence: TGTGCCAGTAGTCGACAGGGGGCGCGGAATCAGCCCCAGCATTTT. Its protein product is CASSRQGARNQPQHF. Supplemented by reference TRBV19 and TRBJ1-5, the full variable domain reads DGGITQSPKYLFRKEGQNVTLSCEQNLNHDAMYWYRQDPGQGLRLIYYSQIVNDFQKGDIAEGYSVSREKKESFPLTVTSAQKNPTAFYLCASSRQGARNQPQHFGDGTRLSIL.

The rearrangement joins TRBV9 to TRBJ1-1; D is uncertain. Germline V gene data show CDR1 as SGDLS and CDR2 as YYNGEE. CDR3 length: 15 amino acids. Trimming left V 1 base short and J 5 bases short, with 15 bases between. CDR3 protein: CASSVRGSVETEAFF. CDR3 sequence (DNA): TGTGCCAGCAGCGTAAGAGGAAGCGTGGAGACTGAAGCTTTCTTT.

This clone has just a few counts. The genes are TRBV7-2 and TRBJ1-1; TRBD1 matches at 8 bases. V gave up 5 bases and J gave up 3 bases; unmatched junction bases: 5. This CDR3 region has 14 residues. The V gene's germline CDR1 is SGHTA and CDR2 FQGNSA. CDR3 DNA sequence: TGTGCCAGCAGCCCAGGACAGGGTTACACTGAAGCTTTCTTT. Translated: CASSPGQGYTEAFF.

The V call is TRBV4-3, the J call TRBJ2-7; 12 nucleotides align to TRBD2. Germline-derived CDR1 and CDR2 are LGHNA and YSLEER. Trimming removed 0 bases from V and 5 bases from J; junction bases left unmatched: 8. This CDR3 comprises 17 residues. The CDR3 loop reads CASSQDGASGGANEQYF. CDR3 DNA: TGCGCCAGCAGCCAAGATGGAGCTAGCGGGGGGGCTAACGAGCAGTACTTC.

The V call is TRBV4-3, the J call TRBJ2-2; TRBD2 matches at 9 bases. Germline CDR1 reads LGHNA; CDR2 reads YSLEER. V was pared by 0 bases and J by 1 base, with 6 bases of the junction left unmatched. The CDR3 loop spans 18 amino acids. CDR3 residues: CASSQEPPSGVNTGELFF. CDR3 nucleotide sequence: TGCGCCAGCAGCCAAGAACCCCCTAGCGGGGTGAACACCGGGGAGCTGTTTTTT.

This clone was picked up one time. The rearrangement links TRBV6-4 to TRBJ2-3; D remains ambiguous. The CDR3 is 15 residues long. The ends were cut back, 3 bases at V and 1 base at J, with 11 bases in the middle. Germline assignment: CDR1 MRHNA and CDR2 SNTAGT. CDR3 DNA sequence: TGTGCCAGCAGTGAAGAGTCCGCGGGCACAGATACGCAGTATTTT. Translation: CASSEESAGTDTQYF.

The V call is TRBV19, the J call TRBJ1-5; the D is unclear. There are 15 residues in the CDR3. The V and J ends lost 2 bases and 3 bases respectively, with 11 bases between them. Germline CDR1 is LNHDA and CDR2 is SQIVND (reference sequence). CDR3 nucleotides: TGTGCCAGTAGTATATTGGAACAGATCAATCAGCCCCAGCATTTT. This codes for CASSILEQINQPQHF.

CDR3 amino acids: CASSSGLRQETQYF. In nucleotides, the CDR3 is TGTGCCAGCAGCTCGGGACTTCGCCAAGAGACCCAGTACTTC. The chain carries TRBV5-5 and TRBJ2-5; tentatively, D is TRBD2 (6 bases). From germline, CDR1 is SGHKS and CDR2 YYEKEE (reference sequence). Trimming stripped 3 bases from V and 1 base from J, with 10 bases between. The CDR3 sequence is 14 residues long.

The CDR3 reads CASSPGSGDHYGYTF. CDR3 coding DNA: TGTGCCAGCTCACCAGGATCAGGGGACCACTATGGCTACACCTTC. V is TRBV18 and J is TRBJ1-2, with D tentatively TRBD1 (6 bases). This CDR3 region has 15 residues. Germline values: CDR1 KGHSH, CDR2 LQKENI. Trimming stripped 2 bases from V and 3 bases from J, with 13 bases between.

The V call is TRBV4-3, the J call TRBJ1-2; tentatively, D is TRBD1 (5 bases). CDR1 and CDR2 (germline): LGHNA, YSLEER. The CDR3 covers 15 residues. Deletions cut 0 bases from V and 4 bases from J, with 12 bases between. The CDR3 DNA reads TGCGCCAGCAGCCAAGACCGGGGGTGGATCTATGGCTACACCTTC. Its protein product is CASSQDRGWIYGYTF.

The chain has TRBV2 and TRBJ1-1; 10 bases are a match to TRBD1. Germline CDR1 and CDR2: SNHLY and FYNNEI. The CDR3 extends over 12 amino acids. Losses at the gene ends were 6 bases for V and 7 bases for J; bases not matched to a gene: 2. Here the CDR3 reads CASRGTGDEAFF. The CDR3 DNA follows: TGTGCCAGCAGAGGGACAGGGGATGAAGCTTTCTTT.

This clone was detected a few times. V usage is TRBV4-1 and J usage is TRBJ1-2, with 9 bases matching TRBD1. Germline V gene data show CDR1 as MGHRA and CDR2 as YSYEKL. The CDR3 totals 15 residues. The V segment lost 2 bases and the J segment 2 bases; nucleotides outside the gene matches: 3. The CDR3 DNA is TGCGCCAGCAGCCAAACAGGGGGCGCAAACTATGGCTACACCTTC. Its protein product is CASSQTGGANYGYTF.

This chain joins TRBV15 and TRBJ2-2; TRBD1 agrees at 11 bases. The CDR3 runs to 16 residues. Germline CDR1 and CDR2: LNHNV and YYDKDF (reference sequence). The V segment lost 1 base and the J segment 6 bases; nucleotides outside the gene matches: 4. CDR3 sequence (DNA): TGTGCCACCAGCAGAGCCGGGACAGGGGGGGCCGGGGAGCTGTTTTTT. This translates into CATSRAGTGGAGELFF. Using reference TRBV15 and TRBJ2-2 for the parts outside the CDR3, the full variable domain is DAMVIQNPRYQVTQFGKPVTLSCSQTLNHNVMYWYQQKSSQAPKLLFHYYDKDFNNEADTPDNFQSRRPNTSFCFLDIRSPGLGDTAMYLCATSRAGTGGAGELFFGEGSRLTVL.

The chain joins TRBV27 to TRBJ1-2; D is ambiguous. This CDR3 is 17 amino acids long. Per germline, CDR1 MNHEY and CDR2 SMNVEV (reference sequence). Trimming removed 3 bases from V and 2 bases from J, with 19 bases in between. CDR3 nucleotide sequence: TGTGCCAGCAGTTTTCTAGTGAGGGAAAAACTGAACTATGGCTACACCTTC. This sequence encodes CASSFLVREKLNYGYTF.

V gene TRBV2 combines with J gene TRBJ1-4; D unclear. V was trimmed by 0 bases and J by 5 bases, leaving 10 bases between them. Germline loops: CDR1 SNHLY, CDR2 FYNNEI. The CDR3 spans 15 residues. CDR3: CASSEARGRNEKLFF. For the CDR3, the DNA is TGTGCCAGCAGTGAAGCGCGGGGAAGAAATGAAAAACTGTTTTTT.

The chain links TRBV12-3 or TRBV12-4 to TRBJ1-1; TRBD1 matches at 7 bases. V gave up 6 bases and J gave up 4 bases; unmatched junction bases: 5. This CDR3 has 13 amino acids. CDR3 residues: CASSPNRGTEAFF. The CDR3 nucleotides read TGTGCCAGCAGCCCTAACAGGGGCACTGAAGCTTTCTTT.

The table lists this clone with a few counts. The CDR3 is CASSPTGGAEAFF. DNA of the CDR3: TGTGCCAGCTCCCCGACAGGGGGGGCTGAAGCTTTCTTT. V usage is TRBV18 and J usage is TRBJ1-1, with 9 bases fitting TRBD1. Germline V gives CDR1 KGHSH, CDR2 LQKENI. With V trimmed by 6 bases and J by 6 bases, 5 bases remained unmatched. This CDR3 comprises 13 residues.

This clone occurred a few times. This chain connects TRBV7-2 to TRBJ2-1; 7 bases are shared with TRBD1. The CDR3 runs 17 residues. The V segment lost 5 bases and the J segment 0 bases; nucleotides outside the gene matches: 10. In germline, CDR1 is SGHTA, CDR2 FQGNSA. In nucleotides, the CDR3 is TGTGCCAGCAGCCTTCTCCAGGGGGTAAGCTCCTACAATGAGCAGTTCTTC. It yields the protein CASSLLQGVSSYNEQFF. Combining the CDR3 with reference TRBV7-2 and TRBJ2-1 gives the whole variable domain GAGVSQSPSNKVTEKGKDVELRCDPISGHTALYWYRQSLGQGLEFLIYFQGNSAPDKSGLPSDRFSAERTGGSVSTLTIQRTQQEDSAVYLCASSLLQGVSSYNEQFFGPGTRLTVL.

This clone was seen only once. The chain joins TRBV6-6 to TRBJ1-4, with no clear D. CDR1 is MNHNY and CDR2 is SVGAGI in the germline V gene (reference sequence). V lost 2 bases, J lost 0 bases, and 10 bases lay in between. This CDR3 spans 16 amino acids. CDR3 coding DNA: TGTGCCAGCAGTTACAAGGGAGGGCCAACTAATGAAAAACTGTTTTTT. As protein: CASSYKGGPTNEKLFF.

The rearrangement uses TRBV5-1 and TRBJ1-1; 9 bases agree with TRBD1. CDR1 SGHRS and CDR2 YFSETQ come from the germline V gene. CDR3 length equals 16 residues. V was pared by 7 bases and J by 1 base, with 11 bases of the junction left unmatched. The CDR3 is CASGPVQGQGNTEAFF. The CDR3 region has the DNA TGCGCCAGCGGTCCCGTGCAGGGACAGGGGAACACTGAAGCTTTCTTT.

The chain links TRBV7-2 to TRBJ1-1, with 7 bases aligning to TRBD1. The CDR3 is made up of 14 amino acids. The V segment lost 5 bases and the J segment 7 bases; nucleotides outside the gene matches: 10. Germline values: CDR1 SGHTA, CDR2 FQGNSA. CDR3 protein: CASSVQGTASEAFF. CDR3 nucleotide sequence: TGTGCCAGCAGCGTACAGGGGACGGCTAGTGAAGCTTTCTTT.

The V and J genes are TRBV6-2 or TRBV6-3 and TRBJ2-5; maybe TRBD2 (6 bases). The CDR3 consists of 13 residues. V was trimmed by 5 bases and J by 2 bases, leaving 9 bases between them. The germline CDR1 and CDR2 sequences are MNHEY and SVGEGT. The DNA of the CDR3 is TGTGCCAGCAGTCGAGGACTACAAGAGACCCAGTACTTC. The encoded protein is CASSRGLQETQYF.

J is TRBJ1-1 and V is TRBV12-5; D perhaps matches TRBD1 (6 bases). The CDR3 runs 17 residues. In germline, CDR1 is LGHNT, CDR2 FRNRAP. Trimming shortened V by 2 bases and J by 1 base, and 17 bases separated the two germline ends. CDR3: CASGLSPSVGANTEAFF. Here the CDR3 DNA reads TGTGCTAGTGGTTTGTCCCCCTCGGTGGGGGCGAACACTGAAGCTTTCTTT.

The chain joins TRBV19 to TRBJ1-5, with 8 bases that match TRBD1. V gave up 7 bases and J gave up 7 bases; unmatched junction bases: 6. Looked up from germline, CDR1 is LNHDA and CDR2 is SQIVND (reference sequence). The length of the CDR3 is 13 residues. In DNA form, the CDR3 reads TGTGCCAGTAATACGGACAGGGACCAGCCCCAGCATTTT. Its protein product is CASNTDRDQPQHF.